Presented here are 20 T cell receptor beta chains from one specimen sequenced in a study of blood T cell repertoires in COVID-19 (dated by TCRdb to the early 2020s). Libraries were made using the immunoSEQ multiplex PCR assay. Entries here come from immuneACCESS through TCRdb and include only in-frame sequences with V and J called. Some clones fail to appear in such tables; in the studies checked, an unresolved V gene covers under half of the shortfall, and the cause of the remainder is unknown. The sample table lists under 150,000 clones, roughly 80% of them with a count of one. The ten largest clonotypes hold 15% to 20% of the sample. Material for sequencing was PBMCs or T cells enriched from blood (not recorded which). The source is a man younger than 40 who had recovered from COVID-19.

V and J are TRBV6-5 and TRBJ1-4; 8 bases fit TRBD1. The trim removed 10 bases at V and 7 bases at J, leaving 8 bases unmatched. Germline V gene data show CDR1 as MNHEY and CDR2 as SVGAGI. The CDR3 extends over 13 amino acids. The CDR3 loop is CATHGTGAEKLFF. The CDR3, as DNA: TGTGCCACCCACGGGACAGGCGCTGAAAAACTGTTTTTT.

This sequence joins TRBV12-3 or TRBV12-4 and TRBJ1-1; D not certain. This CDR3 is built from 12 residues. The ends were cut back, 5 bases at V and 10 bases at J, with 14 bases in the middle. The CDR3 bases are TGTGCCAGCAGTCCAGGCGGGTTTAGAGCTTTCTTT. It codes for CASSPGGFRAFF.

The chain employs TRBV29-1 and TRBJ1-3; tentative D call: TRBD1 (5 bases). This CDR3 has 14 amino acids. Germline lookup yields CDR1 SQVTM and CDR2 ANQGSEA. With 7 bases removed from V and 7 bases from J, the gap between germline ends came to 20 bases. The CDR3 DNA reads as TGCAGCGCCTCAGGGCAGGCCGGAGAGAACACCATATATTTT. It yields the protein CSASGQAGENTIYF.

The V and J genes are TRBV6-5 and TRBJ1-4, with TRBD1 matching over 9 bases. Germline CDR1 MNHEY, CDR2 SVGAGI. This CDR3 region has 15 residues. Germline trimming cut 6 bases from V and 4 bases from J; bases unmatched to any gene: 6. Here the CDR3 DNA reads TGTGCCAGCAGACAACAGGGGGCGCTTAATGAAAAACTGTTTTTT. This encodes CASRQQGALNEKLFF.

The CDR3 spells CASSQSLRAYEQYF. As DNA, the CDR3 is TGTGCCAGCAGCCAATCTCTGAGGGCCTACGAGCAGTACTTC. The chain joins TRBV14 to TRBJ2-7; possibly TRBD2 for D (5 bases). The V end lost 2 bases, the J end lost 2 bases, and 10 bases lay between the germline ends. Germline values: CDR1 SGHDN, CDR2 FVKESK. This CDR3 has 14 residues.

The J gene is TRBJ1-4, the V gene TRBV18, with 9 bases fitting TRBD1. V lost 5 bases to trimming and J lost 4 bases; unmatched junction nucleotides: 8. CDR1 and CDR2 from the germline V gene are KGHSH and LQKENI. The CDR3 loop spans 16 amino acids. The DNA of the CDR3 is TGTGCCAGCTCATCCTCAGGGGGACAGGGTAATGAAAAACTGTTTTTT. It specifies CASSSSGGQGNEKLFF.

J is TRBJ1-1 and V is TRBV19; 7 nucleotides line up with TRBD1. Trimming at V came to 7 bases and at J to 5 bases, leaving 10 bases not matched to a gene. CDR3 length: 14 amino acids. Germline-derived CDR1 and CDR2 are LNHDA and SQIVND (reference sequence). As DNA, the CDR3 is TGTGCCAGTATTTTAAGACAGGGTCGGACTGAAGCTTTCTTT. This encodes CASILRQGRTEAFF.

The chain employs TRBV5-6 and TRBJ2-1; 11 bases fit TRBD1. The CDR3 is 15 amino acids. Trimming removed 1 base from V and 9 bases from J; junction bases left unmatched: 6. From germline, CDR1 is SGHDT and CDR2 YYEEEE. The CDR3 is CASSLIGQGATEQFF. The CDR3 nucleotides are TGTGCCAGCAGCTTGATAGGACAGGGGGCTACTGAGCAGTTCTTC.

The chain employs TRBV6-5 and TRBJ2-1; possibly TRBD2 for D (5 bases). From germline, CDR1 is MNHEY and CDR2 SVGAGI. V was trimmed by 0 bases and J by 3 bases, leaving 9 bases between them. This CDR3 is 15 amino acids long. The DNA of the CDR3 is TGTGCCAGCAGTTACTCTGAGGGTAACTACAATGAGCAGTTCTTC. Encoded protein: CASSYSEGNYNEQFF.

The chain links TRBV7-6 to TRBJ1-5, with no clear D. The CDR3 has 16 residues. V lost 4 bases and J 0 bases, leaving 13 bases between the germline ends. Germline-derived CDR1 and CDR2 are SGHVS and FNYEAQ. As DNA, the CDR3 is TGTGCCAGCAGCTCCTCGGGGAGGTATAGCAATCAGCCCCAGCATTTT. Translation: CASSSSGRYSNQPQHF.

The CDR3 DNA follows: TGTGCCAGCAGTGAACGGCTAGCGCGCCCCTACGAGCAGTACTTC. Translation gives CASSERLARPYEQYF. The chain has TRBV2 and TRBJ2-7, with D perhaps matching TRBD2 (6 bases). Germline lookup yields CDR1 SNHLY and CDR2 FYNNEI. Trimming took off 2 bases at V and 2 bases at J, with 13 bases between the two ends. The CDR3 runs to 15 residues.

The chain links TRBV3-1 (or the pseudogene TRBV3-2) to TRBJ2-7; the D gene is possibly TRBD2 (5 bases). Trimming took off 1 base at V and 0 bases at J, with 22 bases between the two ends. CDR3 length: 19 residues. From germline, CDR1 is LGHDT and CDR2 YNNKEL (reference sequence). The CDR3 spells CASSQGINLGGLPSYEQYF. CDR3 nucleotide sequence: TGTGCCAGCAGCCAAGGAATTAATCTGGGCGGACTTCCCTCCTACGAGCAGTACTTC.

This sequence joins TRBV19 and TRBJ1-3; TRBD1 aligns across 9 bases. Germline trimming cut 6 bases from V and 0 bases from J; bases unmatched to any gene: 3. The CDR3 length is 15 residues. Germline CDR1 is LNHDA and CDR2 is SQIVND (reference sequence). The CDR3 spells CASSDRGSSGNTIYF. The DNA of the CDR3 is TGTGCCAGTAGCGACAGGGGGAGCTCTGGAAACACCATATATTTT.

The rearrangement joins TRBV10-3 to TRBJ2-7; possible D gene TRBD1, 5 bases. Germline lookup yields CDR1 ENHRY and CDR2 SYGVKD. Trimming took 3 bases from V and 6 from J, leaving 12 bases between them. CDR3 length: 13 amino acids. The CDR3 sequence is CAISEGEPREQYF. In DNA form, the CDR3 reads TGTGCCATCAGTGAAGGGGAACCTCGCGAGCAGTACTTC.

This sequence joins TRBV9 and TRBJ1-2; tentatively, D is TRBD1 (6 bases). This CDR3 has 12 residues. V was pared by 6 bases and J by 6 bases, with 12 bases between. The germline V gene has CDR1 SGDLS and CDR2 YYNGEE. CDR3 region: CASNKQGHGYTF. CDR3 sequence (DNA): TGTGCCAGCAACAAACAGGGCCATGGCTACACCTTC.

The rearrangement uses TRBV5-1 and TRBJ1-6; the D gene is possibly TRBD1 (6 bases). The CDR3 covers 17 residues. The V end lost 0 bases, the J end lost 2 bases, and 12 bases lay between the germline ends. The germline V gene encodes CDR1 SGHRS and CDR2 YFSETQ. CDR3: CASSLVQGSAYNSPLHF. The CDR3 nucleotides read TGCGCCAGCAGCTTGGTACAGGGAAGCGCCTATAATTCACCCCTCCACTTT.

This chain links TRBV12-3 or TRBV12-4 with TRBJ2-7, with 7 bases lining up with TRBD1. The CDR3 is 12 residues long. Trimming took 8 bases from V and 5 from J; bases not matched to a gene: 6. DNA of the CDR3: TGTGCCAGCCTGACAGGGCGGCACGAGCAGTACGTC. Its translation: CASLTGRHEQYV.

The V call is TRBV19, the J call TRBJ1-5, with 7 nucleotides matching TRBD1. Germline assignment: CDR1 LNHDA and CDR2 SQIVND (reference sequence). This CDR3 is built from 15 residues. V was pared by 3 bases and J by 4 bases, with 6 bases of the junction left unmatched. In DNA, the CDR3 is TGTGCCAGTAGTATCGGAGGGGGCGCGAATCAGCCCCAGCATTTT. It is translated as CASSIGGGANQPQHF.

Here the CDR3 reads CASSRLAGGRSTDTQYF. The CDR3 nucleotides read TGTGCCAGCAGCAGACTAGCGGGGGGGCGTAGCACAGATACGCAGTATTTT. The rearrangement uses TRBV2 and TRBJ2-3; 14 nucleotides agree with TRBD2. The CDR3 extends over 17 amino acids. Germline trimming cut 6 bases from V and 0 bases from J; bases unmatched to any gene: 5. Germline CDR1 and CDR2: SNHLY and FYNNEI.

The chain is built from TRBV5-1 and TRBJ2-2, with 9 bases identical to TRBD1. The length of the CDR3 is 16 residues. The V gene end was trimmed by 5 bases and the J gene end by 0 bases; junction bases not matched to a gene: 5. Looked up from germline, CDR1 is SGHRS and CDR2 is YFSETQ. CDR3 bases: TGCGCCAGCAGTTTACAGGGGGCTACGAACACCGGGGAGCTGTTTTTT. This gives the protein CASSLQGATNTGELFF.